This entry lists 5 T cell receptor beta chains sequenced from one sample in a study of cytomegalovirus exposure and HLA in healthy donors. A multiplex PCR was run with 60 Vbeta primers and 13 Jbeta primers. The protocol was immunoSEQ multiplex PCR, while the TCRdb copy is restricted to in-frame clones and leaves out a portion. The table records 80,000 or so clones, over 70% of them present only once. Material for sequencing was PBMCs. The receptors derive from a man in his forties or fifties in good health and CMV-seropositive.

The chain joins TRBV14 to TRBJ2-3, with 14 bases fitting TRBD2. Per the germline V gene, CDR1 is SGHDN and CDR2 is FVKESK. The length of the CDR3 is 20 residues. J lost 4 bases, V lost 4 bases, and 16 bases had no gene match. The CDR3 sequence: CASSLETPGLAGVVSDTQYF. For the CDR3, the DNA is TGTGCCAGCAGCCTAGAAACACCGGGACTAGCGGGAGTGGTTTCAGATACGCAGTATTTT.

This chain connects TRBV7-9 to TRBJ2-1; 8 bases agree with TRBD2. J lost 0 bases, V lost 2 bases, and 12 bases had no gene match. The CDR3 runs to 19 residues. CDR1 SEHNR and CDR2 FQNEAQ come from the germline V gene (reference sequence). CDR3 coding DNA: TGTGCCAGCAGCTTAACTAGCGGAGGTAGGGGAAGCTCCTACAATGAGCAGTTCTTC. Encoded protein: CASSLTSGGRGSSYNEQFF.

The chain carries TRBV10-3 and TRBJ2-3; the match to TRBD2 covers 11 bases. This CDR3 is built from 17 residues. Germline loops: CDR1 ENHRY, CDR2 SYGVKD. V gave up 2 bases and J gave up 0 bases; unmatched junction bases: 4. The CDR3 region is CAISEPLAGGSTDTQYF. CDR3 sequence (DNA): TGTGCCATCAGTGAGCCCCTAGCGGGGGGAAGCACAGATACGCAGTATTTT.

V is TRBV5-1 and J is TRBJ2-7, with 7 bases fitting TRBD2. J lost 3 bases, V lost 0 bases, and 6 bases had no gene match. Per germline, CDR1 SGHRS and CDR2 YFSETQ. The CDR3 consists of 15 residues. In nucleotides, the CDR3 is TGCGCCAGCAGCTTGGGTCCAGCGGGAAGCTACGAGCAGTACTTC. This encodes CASSLGPAGSYEQYF.

As concerns this clone: Germline and junction disagree at one end, which may indicate a read error. The CDR3: CASSITSGSYNEQFF. In DNA form, the CDR3 reads TGTGCTAGCAGCATAACTAGCGGGAGTTACAATGAGCAGTTCTTC. This chain links TRBV7-7 with TRBJ2-1; 11 bases are a match to TRBD2. The CDR3 is 15 amino acids. Per the germline V gene, CDR1 is SSHAT and CDR2 is FNYEAQ (reference sequence).